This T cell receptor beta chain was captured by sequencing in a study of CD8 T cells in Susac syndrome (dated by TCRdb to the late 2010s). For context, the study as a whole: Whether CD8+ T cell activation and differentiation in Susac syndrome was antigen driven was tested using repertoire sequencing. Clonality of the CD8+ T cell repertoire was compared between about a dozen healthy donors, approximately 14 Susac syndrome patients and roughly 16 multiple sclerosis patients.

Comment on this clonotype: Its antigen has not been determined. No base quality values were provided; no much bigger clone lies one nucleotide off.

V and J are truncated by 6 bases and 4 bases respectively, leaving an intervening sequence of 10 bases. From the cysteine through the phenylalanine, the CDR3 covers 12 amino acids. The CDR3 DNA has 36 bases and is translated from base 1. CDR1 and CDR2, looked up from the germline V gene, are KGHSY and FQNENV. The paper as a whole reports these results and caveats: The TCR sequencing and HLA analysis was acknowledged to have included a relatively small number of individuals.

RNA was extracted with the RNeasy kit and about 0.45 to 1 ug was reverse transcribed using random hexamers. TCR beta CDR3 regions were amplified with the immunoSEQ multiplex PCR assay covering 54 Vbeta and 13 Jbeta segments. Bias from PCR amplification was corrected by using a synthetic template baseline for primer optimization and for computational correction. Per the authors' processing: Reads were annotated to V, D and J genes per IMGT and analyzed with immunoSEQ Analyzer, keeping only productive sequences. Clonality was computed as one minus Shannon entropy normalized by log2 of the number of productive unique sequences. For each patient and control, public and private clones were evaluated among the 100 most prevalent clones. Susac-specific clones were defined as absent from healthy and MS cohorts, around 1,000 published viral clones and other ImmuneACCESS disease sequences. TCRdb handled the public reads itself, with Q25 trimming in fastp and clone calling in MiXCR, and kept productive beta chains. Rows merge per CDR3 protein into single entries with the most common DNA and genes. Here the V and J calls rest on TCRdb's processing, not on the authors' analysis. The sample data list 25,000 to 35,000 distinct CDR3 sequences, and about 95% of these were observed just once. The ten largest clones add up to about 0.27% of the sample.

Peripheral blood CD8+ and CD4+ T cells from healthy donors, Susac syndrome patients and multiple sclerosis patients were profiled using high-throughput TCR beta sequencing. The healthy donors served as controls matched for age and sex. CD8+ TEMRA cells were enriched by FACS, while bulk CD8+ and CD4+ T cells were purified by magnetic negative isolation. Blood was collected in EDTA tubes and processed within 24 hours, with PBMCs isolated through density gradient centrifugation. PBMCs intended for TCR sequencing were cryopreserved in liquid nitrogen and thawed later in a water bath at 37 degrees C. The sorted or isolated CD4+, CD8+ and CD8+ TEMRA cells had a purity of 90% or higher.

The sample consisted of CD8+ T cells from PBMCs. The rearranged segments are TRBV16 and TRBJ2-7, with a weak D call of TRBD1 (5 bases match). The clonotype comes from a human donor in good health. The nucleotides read TGTGCCAGCAGTTACAGGATTTACGAGCAGTACTTC. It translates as CASSYRIYEQYF.